The T cell receptor (beta chain) under discussion was sequenced for a study of spatial heterogeneity in lung cancer. CDR1 is SGHVS, CDR2 FQNEAQ, per germline. V gave up 5 bases and J gave up 1 base; unmatched junction bases: 5. CDR3 size: 16 residues. This clonotype was detected only a few times. TCRdb recomputed calls from the 5' RACE reads with MiXCR, one row per CDR3 protein. The sample lists around 74,000 distinct CDR3 sequences, 13% occurring once. Noted time point: sample taken at primary tumor resection. Tumor, nontumor lung or frozen PBMC supplied whole RNA, sequenced without sorting. This TCR derives from a male donor with early-stage non-small cell lung cancer. The chain recombines TRBV7-8 with TRBJ2-3, with 11 bases fitting TRBD1. This material consisted of PBMCs, taken at surgery. The CDR3 loop is CASSLRTGGGTDTQYF. The DNA for the CDR3 is TGTGCCAGCAGCCTGAGGACAGGGGGCGGCACAGATACGCAGTATTTT.